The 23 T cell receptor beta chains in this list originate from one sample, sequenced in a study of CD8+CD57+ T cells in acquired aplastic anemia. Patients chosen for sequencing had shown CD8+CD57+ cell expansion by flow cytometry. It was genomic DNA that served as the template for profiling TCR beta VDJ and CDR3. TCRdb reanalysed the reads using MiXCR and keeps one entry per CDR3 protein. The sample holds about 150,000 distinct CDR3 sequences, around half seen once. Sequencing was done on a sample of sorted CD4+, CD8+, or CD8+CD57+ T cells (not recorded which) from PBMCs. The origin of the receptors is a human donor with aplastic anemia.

CDR3 sequence: CASTEDRGLYEQYF. The CDR3 coding sequence is TGTGCCAGCACCGAGGACAGGGGGCTCTATGAGCAGTACTTC. The chain has TRBV12-3 or TRBV12-4 and TRBJ2-7, with 11 bases identical to TRBD1. Trimming removed 7 bases from V and 7 bases from J; junction bases left unmatched: 9. This CDR3 comprises 14 residues.

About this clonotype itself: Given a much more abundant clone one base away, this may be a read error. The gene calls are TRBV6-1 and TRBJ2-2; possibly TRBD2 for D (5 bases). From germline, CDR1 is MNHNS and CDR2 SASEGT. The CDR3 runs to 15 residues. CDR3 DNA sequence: TGTGCCAGCAGTGCCCTCAGGAAGAACACCGGGGAGCCGTTTTTT. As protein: CASSALRKNTGEPFF.

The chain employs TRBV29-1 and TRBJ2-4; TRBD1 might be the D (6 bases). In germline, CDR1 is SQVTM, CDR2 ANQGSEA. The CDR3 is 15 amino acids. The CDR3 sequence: CSTPGHKLAKNIQYF. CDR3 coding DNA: TGCAGTACTCCGGGACATAAGCTAGCCAAAAACATTCAGTACTTC.

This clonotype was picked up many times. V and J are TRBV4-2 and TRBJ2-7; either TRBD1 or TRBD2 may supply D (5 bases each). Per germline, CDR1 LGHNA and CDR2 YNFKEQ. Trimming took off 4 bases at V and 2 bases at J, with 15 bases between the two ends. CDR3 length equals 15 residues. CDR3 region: CASSPRDALPYEQYF. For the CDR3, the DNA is TGTGCCAGCAGCCCCCGGGACGCATTACCCTACGAGCAGTACTTC.

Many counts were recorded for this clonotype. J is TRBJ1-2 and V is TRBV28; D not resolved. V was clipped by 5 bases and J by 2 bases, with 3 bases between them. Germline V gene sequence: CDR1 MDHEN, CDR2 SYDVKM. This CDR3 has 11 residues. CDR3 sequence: CASSGNYGYTF. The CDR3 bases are TGTGCCAGCAGTGGGAACTATGGCTACACCTTC.

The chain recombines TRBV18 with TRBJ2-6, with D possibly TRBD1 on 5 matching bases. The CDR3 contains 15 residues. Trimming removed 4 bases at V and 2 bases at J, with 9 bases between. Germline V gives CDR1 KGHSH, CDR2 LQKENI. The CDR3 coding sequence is TGTGCCAGCTCACGCGACAGAACTGGGGCCAACGTCCTGACTTTC. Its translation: CASSRDRTGANVLTF.

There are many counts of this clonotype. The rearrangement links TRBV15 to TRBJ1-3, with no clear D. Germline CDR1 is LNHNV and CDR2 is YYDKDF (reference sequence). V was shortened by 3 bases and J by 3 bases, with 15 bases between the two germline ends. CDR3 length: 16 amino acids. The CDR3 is CATSSKTFAGGNTIYF. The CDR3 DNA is TGTGCCACCAGCAGTAAGACTTTCGCAGGTGGAAACACCATATATTTT. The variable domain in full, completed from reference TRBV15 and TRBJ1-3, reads DAMVIQNPRYQVTQFGKPVTLSCSQTLNHNVMYWYQQKSSQAPKLLFHYYDKDFNNEADTPDNFQSRRPNTSFCFLDIRSPGLGDTAMYLCATSSKTFAGGNTIYFGEGSWLTVV.

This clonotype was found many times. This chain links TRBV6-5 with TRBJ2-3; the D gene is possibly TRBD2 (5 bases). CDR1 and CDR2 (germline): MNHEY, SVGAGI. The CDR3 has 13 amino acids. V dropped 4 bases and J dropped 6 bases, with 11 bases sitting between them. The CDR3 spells CASSSPPGDTQYF. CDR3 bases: TGTGCCAGCAGTTCACCGCCGGGGGATACGCAGTATTTT.

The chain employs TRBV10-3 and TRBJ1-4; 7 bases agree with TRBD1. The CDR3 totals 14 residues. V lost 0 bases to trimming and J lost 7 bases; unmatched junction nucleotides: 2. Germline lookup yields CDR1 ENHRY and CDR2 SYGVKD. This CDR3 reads CAISESGQSEKLFF. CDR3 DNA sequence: TGTGCCATCAGTGAGTCGGGACAGAGTGAAAAACTGTTTTTT.

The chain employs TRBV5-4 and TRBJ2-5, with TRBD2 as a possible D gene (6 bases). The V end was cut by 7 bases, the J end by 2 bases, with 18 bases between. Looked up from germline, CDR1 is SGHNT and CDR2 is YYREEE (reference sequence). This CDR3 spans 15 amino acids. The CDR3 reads CASVVLAHGQETQYF. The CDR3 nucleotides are TGTGCCAGCGTGGTTCTAGCGCATGGACAAGAGACCCAGTACTTC. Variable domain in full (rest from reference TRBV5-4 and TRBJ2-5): ETGVTQSPTHLIKTRGQQVTLRCSSQSGHNTVSWYQQALGQGPQFIFQYYREEENGRGNFPPRFSGLQFPNYSSELNVNALELDDSALYLCASVVLAHGQETQYFGPGTRLLVL.

The CDR3 region has the DNA TGTGCCAGCAGTTACTCGATTGCTGGACAGGGTGAGCAGTTCTTC. Amino acid sequence: CASSYSIAGQGEQFF. The genes are TRBV6-5 and TRBJ2-1; TRBD1 matches at 8 bases. Germline V gives CDR1 MNHEY, CDR2 SVGAGI. The junction had 7 bases not matched to a gene; V was cut back by 0 bases and J by 9 bases. The CDR3 is made up of 15 amino acids.

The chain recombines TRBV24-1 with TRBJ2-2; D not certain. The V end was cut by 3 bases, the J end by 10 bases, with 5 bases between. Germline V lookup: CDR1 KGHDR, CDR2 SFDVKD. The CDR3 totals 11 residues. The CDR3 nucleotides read TGTGCCACCAGTGATAGACAGGAGCTGTTTTTT. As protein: CATSDRQELFF.

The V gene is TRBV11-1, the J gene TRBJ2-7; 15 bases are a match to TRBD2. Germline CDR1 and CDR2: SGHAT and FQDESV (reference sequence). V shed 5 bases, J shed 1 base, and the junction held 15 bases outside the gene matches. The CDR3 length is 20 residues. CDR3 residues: CASSNPETPGLAGGSYEQYF. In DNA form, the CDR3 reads TGTGCCAGCAGCAACCCCGAGACTCCGGGACTAGCGGGGGGATCCTACGAGCAGTACTTC.

This chain's CDR3 is CASSEVGAGGVVDEQFF. CDR3 bases: TGTGCCAGCAGTGAAGTGGGGGCGGGGGGGGTGGTGGATGAGCAGTTCTTC. The genes are TRBV25-1 and TRBJ2-1; 9 nucleotides line up with TRBD2. V gave up 2 bases and J gave up 8 bases; unmatched junction bases: 13. The CDR3 spans 17 residues. The V gene's germline CDR1 is MGHDK and CDR2 SYGVNS. Filled out from reference TRBV25-1 and TRBJ2-1, the complete variable domain reads EADIYQTPRYLVIGTGKKITLECSQTMGHDKMYWYQQDPGMELHLIHYSYGVNSTEKGDLSSESTVSRIRTEHFPLTLESARPSHTSQYLCASSEVGAGGVVDEQFFGPGTRLTVL.

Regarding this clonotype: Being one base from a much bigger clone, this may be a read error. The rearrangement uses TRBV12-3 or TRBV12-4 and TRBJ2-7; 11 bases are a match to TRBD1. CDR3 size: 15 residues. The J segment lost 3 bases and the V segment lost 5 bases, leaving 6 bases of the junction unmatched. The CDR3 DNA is TGTGCCAGCAGTCCCCCGGGACAGGGGGACTACGAGCAGTACTTC. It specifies CASSPPGQGDYEQYF.

CDR3 protein: CATSGRGFNSPLHF. CDR3 DNA: TGTGCCACCAGCGGACGGGGGTTTAATTCACCCCTCCACTTT. This chain links TRBV15 with TRBJ1-6, with a weak D call TRBD1 (5 bases). Germline V lookup: CDR1 LNHNV, CDR2 YYDKDF (reference sequence). V was clipped by 5 bases and J by 6 bases, with 11 bases between them. This CDR3 is built from 14 residues.

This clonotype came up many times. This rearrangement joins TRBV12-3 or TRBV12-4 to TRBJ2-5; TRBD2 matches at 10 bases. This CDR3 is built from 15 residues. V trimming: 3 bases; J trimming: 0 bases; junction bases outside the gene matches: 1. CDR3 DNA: TGTGCCAGCAGTTTTACTAGCGGGGACCAAGAGACCCAGTACTTC. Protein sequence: CASSFTSGDQETQYF.

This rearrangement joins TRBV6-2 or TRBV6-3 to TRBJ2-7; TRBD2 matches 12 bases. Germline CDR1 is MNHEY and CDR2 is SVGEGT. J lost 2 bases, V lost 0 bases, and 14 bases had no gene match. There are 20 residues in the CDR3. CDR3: CASSYSNRLAGVRRTYEQYV. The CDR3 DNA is TGTGCCAGCAGTTACTCGAATAGACTAGCGGGAGTCAGGCGAACCTACGAGCAGTACGTC.

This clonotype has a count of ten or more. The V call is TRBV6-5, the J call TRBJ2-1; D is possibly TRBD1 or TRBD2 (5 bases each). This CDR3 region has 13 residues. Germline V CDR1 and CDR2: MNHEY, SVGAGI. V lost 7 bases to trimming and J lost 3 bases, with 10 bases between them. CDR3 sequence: CASNRDGYNEQFF. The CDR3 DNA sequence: TGTGCCAGCAACCGGGACGGCTACAATGAGCAGTTCTTC.

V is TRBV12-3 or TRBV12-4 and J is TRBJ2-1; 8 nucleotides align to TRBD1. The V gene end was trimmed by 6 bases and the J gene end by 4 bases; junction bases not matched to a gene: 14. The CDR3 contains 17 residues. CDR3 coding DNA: TGTGCCAGCAGCCTCAGATGGGGGGACAGGCCGTACAATGAGCAGTTCTTC. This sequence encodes CASSLRWGDRPYNEQFF.

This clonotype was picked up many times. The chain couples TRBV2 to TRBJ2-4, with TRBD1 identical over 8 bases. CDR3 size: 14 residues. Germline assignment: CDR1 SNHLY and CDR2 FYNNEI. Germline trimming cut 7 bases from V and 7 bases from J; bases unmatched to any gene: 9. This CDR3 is CASILGQGVNIQYF. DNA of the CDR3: TGTGCCAGCATTCTCGGACAGGGCGTCAACATTCAGTACTTC.

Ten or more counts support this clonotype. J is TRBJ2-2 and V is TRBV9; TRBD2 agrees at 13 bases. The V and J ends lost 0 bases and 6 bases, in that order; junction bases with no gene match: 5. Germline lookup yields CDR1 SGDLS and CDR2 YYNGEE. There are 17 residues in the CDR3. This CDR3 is CASSVDRGLAGPGELFF. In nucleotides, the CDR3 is TGTGCCAGCAGCGTAGACCGGGGACTAGCGGGACCCGGGGAGCTGTTTTTT.

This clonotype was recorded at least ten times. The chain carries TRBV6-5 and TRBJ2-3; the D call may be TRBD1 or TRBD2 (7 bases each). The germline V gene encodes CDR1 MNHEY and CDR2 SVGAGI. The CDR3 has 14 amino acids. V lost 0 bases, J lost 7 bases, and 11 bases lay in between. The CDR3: CASSYSTGTNTQYF. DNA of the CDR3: TGTGCCAGCAGTTACTCGACAGGGACTAATACGCAGTATTTT.